The rows below give T cell receptor beta chains drawn from one sample of a study of T cell repertoires in cytomegalovirus infection. Using its own MiXCR run on the reads, TCRdb lists one record per CDR3 protein. Among approximately 300,000 distinct CDR3 sequences listed, roughly 29% were seen once. These receptors' antigens are unknown. Sequencing used cultured PBMCs, obtained from culture after CMV antigen stimulation. The receptor source for this set is a human donor in good health (CMV status not recorded). Some clones in this sample may be carry-over from other donors' samples. Each CDR3 is given with its conserved first and last residue. A D gene is named only where the DNA matches it firmly. Only some rows state a clone size, as once, few, many or a class for expanded clones.

j_gene,abundance,v_gene,d_gene,CDR3nt,CDR3aa
TRBJ2-4,few,TRBV6-1,-,TGTGCCAGCAGTGACAGACAGGGAGGGAAAAACATTCAGTACTTC,CASSDRQGGKNIQYF
TRBJ2-1,few,TRBV7-7,-,TGTGCTAGCAGCCCAAGCTTGGACTCCTACAATGAGCAGTTCTTC,CASSPSLDSYNEQFF
TRBJ1-1,few,TRBV3-1,-,TGTGCCAGCAGCCAAGGGACAGCACTGAACACTGAAGCTTTCTTT,CASSQGTALNTEAFF
TRBJ2-2,-,TRBV18,TRBD1,TGTGCCAGCTCACCAAGCCCGGACAGGGGCACCGGGGAGCTGTTTTTT,CASSPSPDRGTGELFF
TRBJ2-2,-,TRBV11-2,TRBD1,TGTGCCAGCAGCAAGATCGGACAGGGGGCAATCGGGGAGCTGTTTTTT,CASSKIGQGAIGELFF
TRBJ1-5,-,TRBV4-1,-,TGCGCCAGCAGCCAAGTCGGAGGTTATAGCAATCAGCCCCCGCATTTT,CASSQVGGYSNQPPHF
TRBJ2-3,-,TRBV19,TRBD1,TGTGCCAGTAGTATCGGGACAGGGCGCACAGATACGCAGTATTTT,CASSIGTGRTDTQYF
TRBJ2-7,many,TRBV7-2,-,TGTGCCAGCAGCTTCGACGTCGGGACCTACGAGCAGTACTTC,CASSFDVGTYEQYF
TRBJ2-3,few,TRBV4-1,TRBD1,TGCGCCAGCAGATCGACAGGGAATCCAGATACGCAGTATTTT,CASRSTGNPDTQYF
TRBJ2-1,-,TRBV19,-,TGTGCCAGTAGTATAGGCCTAAATCGGGGGCGTGGGTATGAGCAGTTCTTC,CASSIGLNRGRGYEQFF
TRBJ1-1,few,TRBV6-1,TRBD1,TGTGCCAGCAGATCCAGGGGGGGTGAAGGGGGCACTGAAGCTTTCTTT,CASRSRGGEGGTEAFF
TRBJ2-7,-,TRBV15,TRBD2,TGTGCCACCAGCGTCCGACTAGCGGGTTCCTACGAGCAGTACTTC,CATSVRLAGSYEQYF
TRBJ1-5,few,TRBV19,-,TGTGCCAGTAGTATAGATCGGAGGCTACGACAGCCCCAGCATTTT,CASSIDRRLRQPQHF